This T cell receptor beta chain is from a study of blood T cell repertoires in COVID-19. Study details: Italy, Spain and the United States were the sources of the convalescent and acute COVID-19 samples. The analysed material was cDNA or gDNA that came from T cells, B-cell-depleted T cells, or PBMCs.

Produced via immunoSEQ multiplex PCR; TCRdb's table is partial and in-frame only. The sample lists over 75,000 clones, roughly 90% occurring once. The germline CDR1 and CDR2 sequences are SGHTA and FQGNSA. V trimming: 8 bases; J trimming: 0 bases; junction bases outside the gene matches: 10. This CDR3 is built from 17 residues. Sample: peripheral blood. This receptor was identified in a human donor with active COVID-19. The donor label of this sample is uncertain. The rearrangement links TRBV7-2 to TRBJ2-3; TRBD1 aligns across 11 bases. Written as DNA, the CDR3 is TGTGCCAGCCAGGACAGGGGGCTAGGATCTAGCACAGATACGCAGTATTTT. Protein sequence: CASQDRGLGSSTDTQYF.